This T cell receptor beta chain is from a study of radiotherapy plus CTLA-4 blockade in lung cancer (dated by TCRdb to the late 2010s). In terms of the full investigation: Among the enrolled patients, under 20% had an objective response, and 31% reached disease control. General findings and caveats noted by the study authors: Early dynamic changes in blood T cell clones, together with increased serum interferon-beta after radiation, were reported as the strongest predictors of response. TCR clones derived from tumors expanded in peripheral blood after treatment with radiotherapy and ipilimumab.

CDR1 MDHEN and CDR2 SYDVKM were looked up in the germline V gene. The CDR3 starts with the cysteine, ends with the phenylalanine, and has 15 residues. Only the CDR3 region is kept as DNA, spanning 45 bases read in frame from base 1. V is trimmed back by 2 bases and J by 4 bases, and the junction contains 6 bases that no gene match accounts for. About this clone itself: There is no known antigen for this receptor. Per-base qualities were not stored, and no clone one base away is much larger.

Library prep was done by the immunoSEQ multiplex PCR assay. TCRdb took this table from immuneACCESS and kept in-frame rearrangements with V and J called. Such tables lack part of the clones; where checked against another copy, unresolved V genes explain under half of the gap, and the rest is unexplained. Counted in this sample were about 70,000 clones; about 72% of them appeared once. About 16% of the sample is taken by the ten largest. Focal radiation therapy combined with CTLA-4 blockade (ipilimumab) was tested in patients with chemo-refractory metastatic non-small-cell lung cancer. The sequence joins TRBV28 to TRBJ2-7, with TRBD2 matching 9 junction bases. This specimen consisted of peripheral blood, obtained from a patient treated with radiotherapy plus ipilimumab. The receptor was isolated from a human donor with non-small cell lung cancer whose response to radiotherapy plus ipilimumab could not be evaluated. Some clones in this sample may be carry-over from other donors' samples. The DNA is TGTGCCAGCAGTTTAGGCGGGGGGGCTTTGTACGAGCAGTACTTC. Translated, this gives CASSLGGGALYEQYF.